What follows describes a single T cell receptor (beta chain). This sample stems from a study of blood T cell repertoires in COVID-19. Study context: Sample material is recorded as cDNA or gDNA derived from T cells, B-cell-depleted T cells, or PBMCs.

Trimming removed 5 bases at V and 4 bases at J, with 15 bases between. This CDR3 has 15 amino acids. Germline V lookup: CDR1 LGHNA, CDR2 YNFKEQ. Measured with immunoSEQ multiplex PCR; TCRdb has only the in-frame clones, and not every one. The table shows approximately 210,000 clones, with about 80% occurring only once. The genes are TRBV4-2 and TRBJ2-1; possibly TRBD2 for D (6 bases). The receptor's source is a woman of 80 years or more with COVID-19, enrolled during active disease. The sequencing input was peripheral blood. CDR3 sequence (DNA): TGTGCCAGCAGCTCCCACGGGAGCACATACAATGAGCAGTTCTTC. Its translation: CASSSHGSTYNEQFF.